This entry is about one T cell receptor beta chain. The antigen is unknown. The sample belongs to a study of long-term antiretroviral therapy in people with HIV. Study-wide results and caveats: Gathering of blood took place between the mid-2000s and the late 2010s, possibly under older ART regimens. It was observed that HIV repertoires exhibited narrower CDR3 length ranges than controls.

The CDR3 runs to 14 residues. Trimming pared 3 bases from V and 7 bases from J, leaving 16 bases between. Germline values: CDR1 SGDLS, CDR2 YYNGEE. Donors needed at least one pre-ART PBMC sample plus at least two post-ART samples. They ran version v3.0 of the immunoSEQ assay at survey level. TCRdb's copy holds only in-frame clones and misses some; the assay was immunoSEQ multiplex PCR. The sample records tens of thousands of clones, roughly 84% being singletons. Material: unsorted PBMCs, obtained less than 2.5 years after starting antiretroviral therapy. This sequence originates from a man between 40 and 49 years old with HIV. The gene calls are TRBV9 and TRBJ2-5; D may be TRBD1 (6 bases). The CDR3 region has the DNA TGTGCCAGCAGCGCTACAGGGTTATCTTGGACCCAGTACTTC. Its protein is CASSATGLSWTQYF.